The 24 T cell receptor beta chains given below trace back to one sample, sequenced in a study of vaccination and CD4 T cells after COVID-19. The antigens these receptors bind are not known. The Oncomine TCR Beta short-read assay was what sequenced the DNA obtained from cultured CD4+ T cells. TCRdb reprocessed the PCR reads via MiXCR and lists one record per CDR3 protein. The table records 20,000 to 30,000 distinct CDR3 sequences, over 60% of them present only once. Treatment described: approximately nine-day PBMC culture with coronavirus spike peptide pools or control peptides (ViraFEST assay). What was sequenced was CD4+ T cells from blood, cultured in vitro. The receptors stem from a human donor who had recovered from COVID-19.

The chain recombines TRBV30 with TRBJ1-5; D may be TRBD1 (5 bases). The germline CDR1 and CDR2 sequences are GTSNPN and SVGIG (reference sequence). V lost 4 bases and J lost 1, with 11 bases in between. The CDR3 is 14 amino acids. CDR3 nucleotide sequence: TGTGCCTGGAAAGCCCCAGGGAGCAATCAGCCCCAGCATTTT. Amino acid sequence: CAWKAPGSNQPQHF.

The chain employs TRBV11-2 and TRBJ1-1; 7 nucleotides agree with TRBD1. Germline V gives CDR1 SGHAT, CDR2 FQNNGV. The V and J ends lost 5 bases and 1 base, in that order; junction bases with no gene match: 4. The CDR3 extends over 14 amino acids. CDR3 nucleotide sequence: TGTGCCAGCAGCCCTAAGGGGGCGAACACTGAAGCTTTCTTT. As protein: CASSPKGANTEAFF.

This clonotype was counted a single time. The chain links TRBV7-2 to TRBJ2-3; D is possibly TRBD1 or TRBD2 (5 bases each). Trimming stripped 5 bases from V and 1 base from J, with 16 bases between. The CDR3 has 16 residues. Germline assignment: CDR1 SGHTA and CDR2 FQGNSA. CDR3 bases: TGTGCCAGCAGCCCCAGGGATCCGGGACGCACAGATACGCAGTATTTT. Translated: CASSPRDPGRTDTQYF.

This clonotype has only a few counts. The J gene is TRBJ2-5, the V gene TRBV19, with no clear D. The CDR3 runs to 11 residues. V lost 4 bases, J lost 5 bases, and 5 bases lay in between. Looked up from germline, CDR1 is LNHDA and CDR2 is SQIVND (reference sequence). CDR3 in amino acids: CASSTRETQYF. For the CDR3, the DNA is TGTGCCAGTAGTACCAGGGAGACCCAGTACTTC.

The chain combines TRBV7-2 with TRBJ2-2; 8 bases fit TRBD2. This CDR3 is 18 amino acids long. Germline-derived CDR1 and CDR2 are SGHTA and FQGNSA. After removal of 5 bases from V and 0 bases from J, the junction contained 11 bases not matched to a gene. For the CDR3, the DNA is TGTGCCAGCAGCCGACGAACGACTAGCGAGACGAACACCGGGGAGCTGTTTTTT. Translation gives CASSRRTTSETNTGELFF.

The V gene is TRBV10-1, the J gene TRBJ2-1; 7 bases match TRBD2. Germline V CDR1 and CDR2: WNHNN, SYGVQD (reference sequence). This CDR3 spans 15 amino acids. Losses at the gene ends were 2 bases for V and 1 base for J; bases not matched to a gene: 2. The CDR3 bases are TGCGCCAGCAGTGAGACTAGCGCGTCCTACAATGAGCAGTTCTTC. Amino acids: CASSETSASYNEQFF.

The CDR3 sequence is CAASKPLSSYNEQFF. CDR3 nucleotide sequence: TGTGCCGCCAGCAAGCCCCTAAGCTCCTACAATGAGCAGTTCTTC. The chain is built from TRBV6-1 and TRBJ2-1, with D unclear. There are 15 residues in the CDR3. CDR1 is MNHNS, CDR2 SASEGT, per germline. The ends were cut back, 11 bases at V and 0 bases at J, with 17 bases in the middle.

The rearrangement joins TRBV6-2 or TRBV6-3 to TRBJ2-5, with D perhaps assigned TRBD1 or TRBD2 (5 bases each). From germline, CDR1 is MNHEY and CDR2 SVGEGT. This CDR3 has 13 residues. Between the trimmed V and J ends, which lost 6 bases and 0 bases, there was a span of 8 bases. The DNA of the CDR3 is TGTGCCAGCAGGCTGGGACACCAAGAGACCCAGTACTTC. It is translated as CASRLGHQETQYF.

The rearrangement links TRBV5-6 to TRBJ1-1; D uncertain. Trimming cost V 0 bases and J 8 bases, with 5 bases left between them. The CDR3 runs to 11 residues. Germline CDR1 reads SGHDT; CDR2 reads YYEEEE. CDR3 region: CASSLEGEAFF. CDR3 sequence (DNA): TGTGCCAGCAGCTTGGAGGGAGAAGCTTTCTTT.

Note on this clonotype: The junction shows a germline mismatch at one end, possibly a read error. The chain combines TRBV18 with TRBJ1-5; D call uncertain. Per the germline V gene, CDR1 is KGHSH and CDR2 is LQKENI. CDR3 length: 15 amino acids. CDR3 sequence: CASSPLGRVRQPRHF. The CDR3, as DNA: TGTGCCAGCTCACCCTTGGGGAGGGTACGGCAGCCCCGGCATTTT.

This chain connects TRBV20-1 to TRBJ2-1, with 7 bases matching TRBD2. Germline V lookup: CDR1 DFQATT, CDR2 SNEGSKA (reference sequence). Trimming took 2 bases from V and 4 from J; bases not matched to a gene: 11. CDR3 length equals 16 residues. DNA for the CDR3: TGCAGTGCTAGATCCTTACGGCGGGAGAGGTACAATGAGCAGTTCTTC. Amino acid sequence: CSARSLRRERYNEQFF.

This clonotype was seen more than once but under ten times. This rearrangement joins TRBV20-1 to TRBJ1-5; TRBD1 is a possible D gene (5 bases). The V gene lost 2 bases and the J gene lost 1 base, with 12 bases spanning the gap. Per the germline V gene, CDR1 is DFQATT and CDR2 is SNEGSKA (reference sequence). The CDR3 runs to 15 residues. The CDR3 DNA reads TGCAGTGCTAGAATGTCTGGACAAAGCAATCAGCCCCAGCATTTT. Amino acid sequence: CSARMSGQSNQPQHF.

Turning to this clonotype: Relative to the germline gene, one junction end is altered; a read error may explain this. This chain joins TRBV7-7 and TRBJ2-7; 7 bases agree with TRBD1. Germline V CDR1 and CDR2: SSHAT, FNYEAQ (reference sequence). The length of the CDR3 is 15 residues. The chain's CDR3 is CASSLRAGGSYEQYF. Here the CDR3 DNA reads TGTGCTAGCAGCTTAAGGGCAGGGGGTAGCTACGAGCAGTACTTC.

The CDR3 spells CSARDPGKGEQYF. CDR3 sequence (DNA): TGCAGTGCTAGAGATCCAGGGAAGGGGGAGCAGTACTTC. The chain uses TRBV20-1 and TRBJ2-7; tentatively, D is TRBD1 (5 bases). Germline assignment: CDR1 DFQATT and CDR2 SNEGSKA (reference sequence). Trimming pared 0 bases from V and 7 bases from J, leaving 13 bases between. The CDR3 is 13 residues long.

The chain links TRBV7-9 to TRBJ2-7; possibly TRBD1 for D (6 bases). The CDR3 is 15 residues long. V dropped 5 bases and J dropped 1 base, with 15 bases sitting between them. Germline V CDR1 and CDR2: SEHNR, FQNEAQ (reference sequence). CDR3 nucleotide sequence: TGTGCCAGCAGCCTTGACAGGAGAGGGTCCTACGAGCAGTACTTC. Protein: CASSLDRRGSYEQYF.

V is TRBV27 and J is TRBJ2-3; D is unclear. CDR3 length: 16 amino acids. Per the germline V gene, CDR1 is MNHEY and CDR2 is SMNVEV (reference sequence). V lost 3 bases to trimming and J lost 0 bases, with 13 bases between them. In DNA form, the CDR3 reads TGTGCCAGCAGTTTGTCCGCGGTAACTAGCACAGATACGCAGTATTTT. Amino acids: CASSLSAVTSTDTQYF.

V usage is TRBV5-1 and J usage is TRBJ2-5; 13 nucleotides align to TRBD2. This CDR3 has 17 amino acids. J lost 3 bases, V lost 4 bases, and 9 bases had no gene match. Per the germline V gene, CDR1 is SGHRS and CDR2 is YFSETQ. In DNA, the CDR3 is TGCGCCAGCAGCCTGGGCGGACTAGCGGGAGCGGAAGAGACCCAGTACTTC. Its protein is CASSLGGLAGAEETQYF.

The V and J genes are TRBV20-1 and TRBJ2-3; tentative D call: TRBD2 (6 bases). CDR1 is DFQATT and CDR2 is SNEGSKA in the germline V gene (reference sequence). V was clipped by 6 bases and J by 5 bases, with 12 bases between them. CDR3 length equals 12 residues. The CDR3 DNA reads as TGCAGTGCACGGGACTTGAGAGATACGCAGTATTTT. Its translation: CSARDLRDTQYF.

This chain links TRBV19 with TRBJ1-5; no clear D gene. V was shortened by 1 base and J by 0 bases, with 7 bases between the two germline ends. This CDR3 has 15 residues. Germline V gene lookup returns CDR1 LNHDA and CDR2 SQIVND (reference sequence). The CDR3 bases are TGTGCCAGTAGTATAGTGAACCCTAGCAATCAGCCCCAGCATTTT. Translating it yields CASSIVNPSNQPQHF.

The chain links TRBV15 to TRBJ2-5; 8 bases agree with TRBD1. V lost 4 bases, J lost 2 bases, and 12 bases stayed unmatched. The CDR3 covers 17 residues. CDR1 is LNHNV and CDR2 is YYDKDF in the germline V gene (reference sequence). The CDR3 is CATSTPTRGLLQETQYF. In DNA, the CDR3 is TGTGCCACCAGCACCCCTACCAGGGGGCTGTTACAAGAGACCCAGTACTTC.

V gene TRBV11-2 combines with J gene TRBJ2-5, with D perhaps TRBD1 or TRBD2 (5 bases each). V was trimmed by 2 bases and J by 1 base, leaving 17 bases between them. From germline, CDR1 is SGHAT and CDR2 FQNNGV. The CDR3 contains 17 residues. CDR3 residues: CASSLWGPPILQETQYF. CDR3 bases: TGTGCCAGCAGCTTATGGGGACCCCCGATACTCCAAGAGACCCAGTACTTC.

This rearrangement joins TRBV28 to TRBJ2-3; 7 bases are shared with TRBD1. Germline V gives CDR1 MDHEN, CDR2 SYDVKM. This CDR3 region has 15 residues. The V segment lost 2 bases and the J segment 2 bases; nucleotides outside the gene matches: 4. The CDR3 nucleotides read TGTGCCAGCAGTTTAGCCGACAGGGTCACAGATACGCAGTATTTT. This codes for CASSLADRVTDTQYF.

DNA for the CDR3: TGTGCCAGCAGCTGGGCAGGTAACACTGAAGCTTTCTTT. Its protein is CASSWAGNTEAFF. The chain couples TRBV7-8 to TRBJ1-1, with D unclear. This CDR3 comprises 13 residues. Germline V lookup: CDR1 SGHVS, CDR2 FQNEAQ. Trimming left V 4 bases short and J 2 bases short, with 8 bases between.

This rearrangement joins TRBV7-3 to TRBJ2-5; 8 bases fit TRBD2. The CDR3 is 15 amino acids. Germline CDR1 is SGHTA and CDR2 is FQGTGA. Trimming took 2 bases from V and 0 from J; bases not matched to a gene: 2. CDR3 bases: TGTGCCAGCAGCTTAGCGGGAGGCAACCAAGAGACCCAGTACTTC. Translated, it gives CASSLAGGNQETQYF.